These T cell receptor beta chains were read from a single sample in a study of blood T cell repertoires in COVID-19. The method was immunoSEQ multiplex PCR; TCRdb's version includes in-frame clones alone and lacks a portion of them. The table records about 300,000 clones, more than 75% of them present only once. Sequences were obtained from peripheral blood. The source of these receptors is a man aged 70 or older with acute or convalescent COVID-19. The CDR3 runs from the conserved cysteine through the conserved F or W. The D gene is left open where the match is weak. A clone size is listed for some rows: how often the clone was seen (once, few, many), or a class if it is expanded.

TRBD2 | TRBJ2-7 | many | TRBV4-1 | TGCGCCAGCAGCCAGGGGGGGACGGCCCCCTACGAGCAGTACTTC | CASSQGGTAPYEQYF
TRBD2 | TRBJ2-2 | few | TRBV28 | TGTGCCAGCAGTAGCGGGGGGTCCCTACCGGAGCTGTTTTTT | CASSSGGSLPELFF
TRBD2 | TRBJ2-7 | - | TRBV2 | TGTGCCAGCAGTTCTAGACTAGCGGGCCAATCCTACGAGCAGTACTTC | CASSSRLAGQSYEQYF
TRBD1 | TRBJ2-1 | - | TRBV18 | TGTGCCAGCTCACCACTGACAGGGGGCAGTGAGCAGTTCTTC | CASSPLTGGSEQFF
TRBD2 | TRBJ2-6 | - | TRBV7-2 | TGTGCCAGCAGCCCCAGCGGGGCGGCCAACGTCCTGACTTTC | CASSPSGAANVLTF
- | TRBJ1-1 | - | TRBV29-1 | TGCAGCGTTGATTTATTGAACACTGAAGCTTTCTTT | CSVDLLNTEAFF
TRBD1 | TRBJ1-1 | - | TRBV7-2 | TGTGCCAGCAGCTTTAAGTTCAGGGGGAGCACTGAAGCTTTCTTT | CASSFKFRGSTEAFF
TRBD1 | TRBJ2-5 | - | TRBV5-1 | TGCGCCAGCAGCTTGGCCGGGACAGGCTCAGAGACCCAGTACTTC | CASSLAGTGSETQYF
- | TRBJ1-1 | - | TRBV7-9 | TGTGCCAGCAGCCCTAGCTCCGTCAAGAACACTGAAGCTTTCTTT | CASSPSSVKNTEAFF
- | TRBJ1-1 | once | TRBV28 | TGTGCCAGCAGTTTACTTATGAACACTGAAGCTTTCTTT | CASSLLMNTEAFF
TRBD2 | TRBJ2-3 | - | TRBV28 | TGTGCCAGCAGCCCATCGGGGTTAGCGGGGATGGATACGCAGTATTTT | CASSPSGLAGMDTQYF
- | TRBJ1-4 | few | TRBV2 | TGTGCCAGCAGTGAGGAAAGAGGGGAAAAACTGTTTTTT | CASSEERGEKLFF
- | TRBJ2-3 | - | TRBV9 | TGTGCCAGCAGCGTAGGTACAACCAGCACAGATACGCAGTATTTT | CASSVGTTSTDTQYF
- | TRBJ1-4 | - | TRBV2 | TGTGCCAGCAGTGGAGGGTCGTCGTGGGGGGATTTAGCAACTAATGAAAAACTGTTTTTT | CASSGGSSWGDLATNEKLFF
TRBD2 | TRBJ2-1 | - | TRBV29-1 | TGCAGAGCCGGGACTAGCTACAATGAGCAGTTCTTC | CRAGTSYNEQFF
TRBD2 | TRBJ2-5 | - | TRBV28 | TGTGCCAGCTGCCTAGCGGGGCAAGAGACCCAGTACTTC | CASCLAGQETQYF
- | TRBJ1-3 | - | TRBV10-2 | TGCGCCAGCAGTCGAGGATTAGACGGAAACACCATATATTTT | CASSRGLDGNTIYF
TRBD2 | TRBJ2-1 | - | TRBV18 | TGTGCCAGCTCACCCGCATCCGGGACTAGCGGGACCTACAATGAGCAGTTCTTC | CASSPASGTSGTYNEQFF
TRBD1 | TRBJ1-1 | - | TRBV12-3/TRBV12-4 | TGTGCCAGCAGGGGACAGATTAACACTGAAGCTTTCTTT | CASRGQINTEAFF
- | TRBJ1-5 | - | TRBV12-3/TRBV12-4 | TGTGCCAGCAGAGGACAGAGCAATCAGCCCCAGCATTTT | CASRGQSNQPQHF
- | TRBJ2-5 | - | TRBV9 | TGTGCCAGCAGCGCCCACTTGGGCAGGGCGCAGACCCAGTACTTC | CASSAHLGRAQTQYF
- | TRBJ1-3 | - | TRBV19 | TGTGCCAGTAGTAAGACAGCAGGAAACACCATATATTTT | CASSKTAGNTIYF